This T cell receptor (beta chain) was obtained from a study of blood T cell repertoires in COVID-19. Data came from immunoSEQ multiplex PCR; TCRdb stores just in-frame clones and leaves some out. This table holds approximately 300,000 clones, roughly 90% found once. Germline V gene lookup returns CDR1 SGHRS and CDR2 YFSETQ. CDR3 length: 14 residues. The J segment lost 2 bases and the V segment lost 4 bases, leaving 5 bases of the junction unmatched. Sequenced: peripheral blood. V is TRBV5-1 and J is TRBJ2-7; TRBD1 matches 8 bases. The sequence derives from a man between 18 and 35 years old who had recovered from COVID-19. In DNA, the CDR3 is TGCGCCAGCAGCCCCGGGGACAGGCCCTACGAGCAGTACTTC. This codes for CASSPGDRPYEQYF.